This T cell receptor beta chain derives from a study of OX40 agonist ivuxolimab in advanced cancers. Findings of the study overall: Among the lowest peripheral clonal expansion occurred in 0.1-3.0 mg/kg partial responders.

This clone was seen just once. Its cognate antigen is unknown. This CDR3 region has 17 residues. Germline V gives CDR1 MGHRA, CDR2 YSYEKL. The V segment lost 1 base and the J segment 0 bases; nucleotides outside the gene matches: 4. Sequenced by immunoSEQ multiplex PCR; TCRdb stores in-frame clones only, minus some. Of more than 25,000 clones listed, about nine tenths were seen once; the top ten hold about 9.4%. The sample here was CD4+ or CD8+ T cells sorted from blood, taken in a trial of the OX40 agonist ivuxolimab. The TCR originated in an adult with an advanced solid tumor such as melanoma, head and neck, liver or kidney cancer. The rearrangement uses TRBV4-1 and TRBJ1-3, with 9 bases that match TRBD1. In DNA form, the CDR3 reads TGCGCCAGCAGCCAAGTAGGGACAGGGTACTCTGGAAACACCATATATTTT. Translating it yields CASSQVGTGYSGNTIYF.